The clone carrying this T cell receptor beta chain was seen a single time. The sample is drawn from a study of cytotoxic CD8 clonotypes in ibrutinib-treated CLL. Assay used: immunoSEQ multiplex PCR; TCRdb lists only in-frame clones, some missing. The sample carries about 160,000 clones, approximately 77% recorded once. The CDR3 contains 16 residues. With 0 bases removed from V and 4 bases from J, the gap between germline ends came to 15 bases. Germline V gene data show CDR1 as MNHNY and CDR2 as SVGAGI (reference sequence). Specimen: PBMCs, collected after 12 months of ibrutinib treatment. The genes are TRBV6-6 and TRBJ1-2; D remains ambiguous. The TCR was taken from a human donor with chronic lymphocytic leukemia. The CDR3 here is CASSYSRPREGYGYTF. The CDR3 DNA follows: TGTGCCAGCAGTTACTCGAGACCCCGCGAGGGCTATGGCTACACCTTC.